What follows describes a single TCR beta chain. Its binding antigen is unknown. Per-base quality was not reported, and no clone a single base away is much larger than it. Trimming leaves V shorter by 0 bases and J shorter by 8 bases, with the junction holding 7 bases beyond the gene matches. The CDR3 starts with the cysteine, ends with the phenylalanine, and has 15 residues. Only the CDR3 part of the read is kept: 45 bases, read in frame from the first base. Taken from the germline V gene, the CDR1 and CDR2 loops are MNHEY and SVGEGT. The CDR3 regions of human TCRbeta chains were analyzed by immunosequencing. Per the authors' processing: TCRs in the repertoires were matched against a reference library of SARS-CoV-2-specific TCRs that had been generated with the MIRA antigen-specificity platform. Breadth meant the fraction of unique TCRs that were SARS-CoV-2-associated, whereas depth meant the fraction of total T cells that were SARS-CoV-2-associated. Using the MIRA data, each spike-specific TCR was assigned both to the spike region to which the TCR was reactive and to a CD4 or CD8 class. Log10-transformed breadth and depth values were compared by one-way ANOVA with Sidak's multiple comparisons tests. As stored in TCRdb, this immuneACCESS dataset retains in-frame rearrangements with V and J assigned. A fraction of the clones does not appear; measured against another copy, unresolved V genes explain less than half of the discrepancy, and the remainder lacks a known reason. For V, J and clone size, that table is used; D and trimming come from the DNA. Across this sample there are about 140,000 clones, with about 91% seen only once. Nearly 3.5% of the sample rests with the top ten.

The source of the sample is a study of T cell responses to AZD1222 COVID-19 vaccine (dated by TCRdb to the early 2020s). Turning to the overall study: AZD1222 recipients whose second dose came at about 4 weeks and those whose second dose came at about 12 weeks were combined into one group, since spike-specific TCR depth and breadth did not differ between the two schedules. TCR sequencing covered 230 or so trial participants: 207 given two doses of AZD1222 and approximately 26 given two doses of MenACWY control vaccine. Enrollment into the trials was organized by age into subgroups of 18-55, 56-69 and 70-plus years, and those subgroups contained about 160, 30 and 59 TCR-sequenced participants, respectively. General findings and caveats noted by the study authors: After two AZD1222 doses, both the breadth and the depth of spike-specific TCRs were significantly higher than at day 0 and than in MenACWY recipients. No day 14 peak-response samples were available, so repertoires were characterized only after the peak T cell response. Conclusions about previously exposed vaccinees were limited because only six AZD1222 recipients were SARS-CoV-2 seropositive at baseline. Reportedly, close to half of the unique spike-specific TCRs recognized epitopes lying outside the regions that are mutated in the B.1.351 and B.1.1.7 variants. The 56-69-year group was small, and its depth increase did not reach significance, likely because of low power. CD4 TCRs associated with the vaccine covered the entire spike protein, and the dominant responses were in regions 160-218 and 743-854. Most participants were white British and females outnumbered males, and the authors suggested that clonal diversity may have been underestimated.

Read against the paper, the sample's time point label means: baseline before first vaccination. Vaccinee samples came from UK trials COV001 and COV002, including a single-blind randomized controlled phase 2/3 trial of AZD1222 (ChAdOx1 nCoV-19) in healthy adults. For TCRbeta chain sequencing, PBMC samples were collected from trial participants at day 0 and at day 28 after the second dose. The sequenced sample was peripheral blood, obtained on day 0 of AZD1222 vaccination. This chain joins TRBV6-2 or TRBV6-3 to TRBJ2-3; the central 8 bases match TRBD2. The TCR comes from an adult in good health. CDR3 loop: CASSYSTGGRGTQYF. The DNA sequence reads TGTGCCAGCAGTTACTCGACGGGAGGGCGAGGTACGCAGTATTTT.